This TCR beta chain was sequenced during a study of T cell responses to AZD1222 COVID-19 vaccine. Study-wide findings and caveats: Just five to seven people given AZD1222 tested seropositive at baseline. Sampling that yielded the repertoires occurred only after the peak T cell response.

Worth noting for this clone: Antigen specificity is unknown.

The V gene lost 4 bases and the J gene lost 3 bases, with 9 bases spanning the gap. The CDR3 has 13 amino acids. CDR1 and CDR2 (germline): SNHLY, FYNNEI. Sequencing used immunoSEQ multiplex PCR; TCRdb keeps in-frame clones, though not all of them. The sample lists roughly 150,000 clones; roughly 91% were seen once. The sequenced sample was peripheral blood, obtained 28 days after the second AZD1222 dose. This sequence joins TRBV2 and TRBJ2-5; D unresolved. The TCR sequence derives from an adult who received the AZD1222 COVID-19 vaccine. DNA for the CDR3: TGTGCCAGCAGTGTGAACAGAGAAGAGACCCAGTACTTC. Translation gives CASSVNREETQYF. The complete variable domain, with remaining parts taken from reference TRBV2 and TRBJ2-5, reads EPEVTQTPSHQVTQMGQEVILRCVPISNHLYFYWYRQILGQKVEFLVSFYNNEISEKSEIFDDQFSVERPDGSNFTLKIRSTKLEDSAMYFCASSVNREETQYFGPGTRLLVL.